This TCR beta chain was identified during a study of cytomegalovirus exposure and HLA in healthy donors. This clone has a handful of counts. Its antigen is undetermined. The CDR3 loop spans 13 amino acids. CDR1 SGHTA and CDR2 FQGNSA come from the germline V gene. V was shortened by 6 bases and J by 5 bases, with 11 bases between the two germline ends. Findings and limits, study-wide: Relative to the roughly 690-donor mean, N-insertions were reportedly fewer in an Asian-associated ancestry cluster in a later analysis. For presence/absence analyses, sequencing depth was assumed to be roughly uniform across donors. V- and J-gene trimming of TCR beta was linked (in a later analysis) to a missense DCLRE1C variant. TCR sequences were mostly rare, though some public TCRs occurred in many donors.

Primers included in the PCR were 60 Vbeta and 13 Jbeta primers. The protocol was immunoSEQ multiplex PCR, while the TCRdb copy is restricted to in-frame clones and leaves out a portion. The sample has around 93,000 clones; under 90% are singletons. Sequenced material: PBMCs. The chain carries TRBV7-2 and TRBJ2-4; D is possibly TRBD2 (6 bases). This receptor was taken from a middle-aged man in good health and CMV-seronegative. The CDR3: CASRGDFENIQYF. The CDR3 coding sequence is TGTGCCAGCAGGGGGGACTTTGAAAACATTCAGTACTTC.